The clone carrying this T cell receptor beta chain was observed a handful of times. V dropped 5 bases and J dropped 6 bases, with 19 bases sitting between them. This CDR3 spans 15 amino acids. Germline CDR1 reads MNHNY; CDR2 reads SVGAGI (reference sequence). The record originates from a study of sequential checkpoint blockade in melanoma. In the study overall: Patients were randomized 1:1 to nivolumab-then-ipilimumab or ipilimumab-then-nivolumab first-line. Each arm's sequence ended with maintenance nivolumab.

The method was immunoSEQ multiplex PCR; TCRdb's version includes in-frame clones alone and lacks a portion of them. The sample holds 2,000 to 2,500 clones, roughly three fifths seen once. Treatment: randomized to nivolumab then ipilimumab (arm A) or the reverse (arm B). Patients had received no earlier DNA-damaging chemotherapy. From thawed PBMCs, live CD3+CD8+ cells negative for CD19 and CD56 were sorted. V is TRBV6-6 and J is TRBJ1-2; tentatively, D is TRBD1 (6 bases). This receptor was taken from a human patient with melanoma. Some clones in this sample may be carry-over from other donors' samples. The material sequenced was CD8+ T cells sorted from blood (inferred from file names), taken from a patient given nivolumab and ipilimumab in sequence. CDR3 nucleotides: TGTGCCAGCAGTCCCCAAACCGGGACAATCCATGGCTACACCTTC. Its protein product is CASSPQTGTIHGYTF.